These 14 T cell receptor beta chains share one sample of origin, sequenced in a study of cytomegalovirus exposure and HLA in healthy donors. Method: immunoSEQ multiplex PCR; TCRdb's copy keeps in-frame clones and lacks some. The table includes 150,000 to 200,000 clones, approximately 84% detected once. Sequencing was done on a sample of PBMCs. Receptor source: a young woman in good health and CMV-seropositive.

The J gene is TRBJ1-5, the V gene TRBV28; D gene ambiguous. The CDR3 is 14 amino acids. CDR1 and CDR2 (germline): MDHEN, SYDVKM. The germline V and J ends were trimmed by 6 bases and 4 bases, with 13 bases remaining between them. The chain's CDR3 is CASSRTLGNQPQHF. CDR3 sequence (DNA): TGTGCCAGCAGCCGGACTCTGGGTAATCAGCCCCAGCATTTT.

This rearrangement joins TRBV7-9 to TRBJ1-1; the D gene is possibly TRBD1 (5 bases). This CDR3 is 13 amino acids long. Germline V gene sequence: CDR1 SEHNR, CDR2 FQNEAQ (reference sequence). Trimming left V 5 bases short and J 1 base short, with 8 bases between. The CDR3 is CASSRDSNTEAFF. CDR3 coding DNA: TGTGCCAGCAGCCGGGACTCGAACACTGAAGCTTTCTTT.

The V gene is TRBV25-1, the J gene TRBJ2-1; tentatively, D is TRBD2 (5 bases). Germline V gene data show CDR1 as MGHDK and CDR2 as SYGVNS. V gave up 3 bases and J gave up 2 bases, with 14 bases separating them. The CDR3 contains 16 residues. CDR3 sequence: CASSEPSAAAYNEQFF. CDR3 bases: TGTGCCAGCAGTGAGCCCTCGGCAGCGGCCTACAATGAGCAGTTCTTC.

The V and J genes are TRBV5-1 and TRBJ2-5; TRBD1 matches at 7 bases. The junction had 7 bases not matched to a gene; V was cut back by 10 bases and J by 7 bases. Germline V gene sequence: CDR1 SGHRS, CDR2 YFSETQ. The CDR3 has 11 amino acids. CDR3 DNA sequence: TGCGCCGGTCTTTGGACAGGGACCCAGTACTTC. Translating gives CAGLWTGTQYF. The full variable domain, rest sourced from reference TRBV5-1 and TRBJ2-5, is KAGVTQTPRYLIKTRGQQVTLSCSPISGHRSVSWYQQTPGQGLQFLFEYFSETQRNKGNFPGRFSGRQFSNSRSEMNVSTLELGDSALYLCAGLWTGTQYFGPGTRLLVL.

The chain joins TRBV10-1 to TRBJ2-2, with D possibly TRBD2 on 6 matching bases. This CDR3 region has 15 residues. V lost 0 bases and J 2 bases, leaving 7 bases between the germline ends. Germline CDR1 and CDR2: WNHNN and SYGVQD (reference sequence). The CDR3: CASSESAGNTGELFF. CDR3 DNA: TGCGCCAGCAGTGAGTCGGCGGGAAACACCGGGGAGCTGTTTTTT.

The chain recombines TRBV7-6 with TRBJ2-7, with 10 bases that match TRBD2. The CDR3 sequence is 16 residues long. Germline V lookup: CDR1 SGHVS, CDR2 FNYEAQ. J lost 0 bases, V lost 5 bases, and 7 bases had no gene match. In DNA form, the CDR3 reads TGTGCCAGCAGCCGAAGCGGGGGGGTTTCCTCCTACGAGCAGTACTTC. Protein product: CASSRSGGVSSYEQYF.

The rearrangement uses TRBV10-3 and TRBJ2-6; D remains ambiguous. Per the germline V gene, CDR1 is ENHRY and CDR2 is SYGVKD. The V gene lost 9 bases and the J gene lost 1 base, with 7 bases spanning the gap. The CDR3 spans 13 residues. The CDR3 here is CAIPLSGANVLTF. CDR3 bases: TGTGCCATTCCCCTTTCTGGGGCCAACGTCCTGACTTTC.

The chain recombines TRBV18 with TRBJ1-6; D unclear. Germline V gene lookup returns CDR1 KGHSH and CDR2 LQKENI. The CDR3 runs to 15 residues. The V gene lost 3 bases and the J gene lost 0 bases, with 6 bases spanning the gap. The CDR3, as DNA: TGTGCCAGCTCACCCTCTAGCTCCTATAATTCACCCCTCCACTTT. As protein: CASSPSSSYNSPLHF.

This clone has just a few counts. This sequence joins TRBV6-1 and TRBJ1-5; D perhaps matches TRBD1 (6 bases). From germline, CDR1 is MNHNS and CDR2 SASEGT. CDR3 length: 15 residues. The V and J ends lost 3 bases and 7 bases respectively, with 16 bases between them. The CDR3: CASSDLGGGGQPQHF. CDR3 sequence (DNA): TGTGCCAGCAGTGACCTGGGGGGGGGCGGCCAGCCCCAGCATTTT.

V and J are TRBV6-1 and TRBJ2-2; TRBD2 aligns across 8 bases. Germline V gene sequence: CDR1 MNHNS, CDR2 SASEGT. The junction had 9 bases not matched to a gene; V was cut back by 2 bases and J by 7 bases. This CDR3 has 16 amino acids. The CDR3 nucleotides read TGTGCCAGCAGTGAAAGCCAGCGGGGGCCTTTCGGGGAGCTGTTTTTT. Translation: CASSESQRGPFGELFF.

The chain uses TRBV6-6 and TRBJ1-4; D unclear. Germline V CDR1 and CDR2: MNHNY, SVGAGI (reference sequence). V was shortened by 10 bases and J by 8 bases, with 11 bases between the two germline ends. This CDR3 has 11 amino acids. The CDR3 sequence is CAIRSGEKLFF. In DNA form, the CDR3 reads TGTGCCATCCGTTCGGGAGAAAAACTGTTTTTT.

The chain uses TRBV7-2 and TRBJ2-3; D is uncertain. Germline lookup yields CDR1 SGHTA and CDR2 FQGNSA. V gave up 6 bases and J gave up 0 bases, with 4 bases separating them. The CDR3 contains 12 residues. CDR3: CASRRSTDTQYF. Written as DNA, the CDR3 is TGTGCCAGCAGGCGGAGCACAGATACGCAGTATTTT.

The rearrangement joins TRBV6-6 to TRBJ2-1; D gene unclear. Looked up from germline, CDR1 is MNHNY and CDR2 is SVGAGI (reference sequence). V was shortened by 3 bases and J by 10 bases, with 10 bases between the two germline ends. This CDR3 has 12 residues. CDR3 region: CASSYPEAEQFF. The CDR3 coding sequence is TGTGCCAGCAGTTATCCCGAAGCGGAGCAGTTCTTC.

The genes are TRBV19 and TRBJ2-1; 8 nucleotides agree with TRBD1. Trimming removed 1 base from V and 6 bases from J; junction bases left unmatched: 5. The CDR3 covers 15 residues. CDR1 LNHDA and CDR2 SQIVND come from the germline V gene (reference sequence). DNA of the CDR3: TGTGCCAGTAGTATAGGGGACAGGATATCCAATGAGCAGTTCTTC. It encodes CASSIGDRISNEQFF.